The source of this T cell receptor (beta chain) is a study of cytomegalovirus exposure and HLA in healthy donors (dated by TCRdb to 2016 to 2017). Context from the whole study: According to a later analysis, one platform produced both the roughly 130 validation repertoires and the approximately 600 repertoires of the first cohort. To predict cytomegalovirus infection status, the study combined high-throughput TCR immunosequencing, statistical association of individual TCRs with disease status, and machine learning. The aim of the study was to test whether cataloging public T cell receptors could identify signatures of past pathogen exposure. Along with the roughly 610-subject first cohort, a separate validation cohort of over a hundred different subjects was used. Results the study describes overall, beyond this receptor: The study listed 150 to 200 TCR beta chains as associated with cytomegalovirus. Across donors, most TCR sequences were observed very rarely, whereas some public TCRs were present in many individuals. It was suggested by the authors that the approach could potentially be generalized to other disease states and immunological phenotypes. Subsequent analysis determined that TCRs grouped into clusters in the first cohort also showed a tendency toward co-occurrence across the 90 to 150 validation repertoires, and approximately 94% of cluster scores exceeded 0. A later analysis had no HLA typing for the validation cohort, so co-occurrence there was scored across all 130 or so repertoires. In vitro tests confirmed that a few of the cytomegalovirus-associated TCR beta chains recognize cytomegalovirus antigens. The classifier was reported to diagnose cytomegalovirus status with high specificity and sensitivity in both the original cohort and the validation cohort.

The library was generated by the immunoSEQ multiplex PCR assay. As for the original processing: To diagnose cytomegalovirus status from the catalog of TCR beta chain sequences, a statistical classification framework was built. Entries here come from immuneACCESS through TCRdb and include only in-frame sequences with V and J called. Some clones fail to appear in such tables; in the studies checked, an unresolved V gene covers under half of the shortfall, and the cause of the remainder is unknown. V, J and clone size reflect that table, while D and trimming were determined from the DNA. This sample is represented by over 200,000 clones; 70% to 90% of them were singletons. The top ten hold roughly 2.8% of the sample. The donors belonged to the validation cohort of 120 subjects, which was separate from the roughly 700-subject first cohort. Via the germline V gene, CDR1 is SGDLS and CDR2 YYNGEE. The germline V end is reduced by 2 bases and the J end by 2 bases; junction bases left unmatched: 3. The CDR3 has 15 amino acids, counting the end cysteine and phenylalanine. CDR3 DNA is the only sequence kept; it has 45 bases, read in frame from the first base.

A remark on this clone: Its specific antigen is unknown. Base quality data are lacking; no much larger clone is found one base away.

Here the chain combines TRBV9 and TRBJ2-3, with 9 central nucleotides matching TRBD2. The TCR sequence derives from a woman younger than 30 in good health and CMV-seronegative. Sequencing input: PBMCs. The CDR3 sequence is CASSVAGGLTDTQYF. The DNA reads TGTGCCAGCAGCGTCGCGGGAGGGCTCACAGATACGCAGTATTTT.